This TCR beta chain was sequenced in a study of monozygotic twins with inflammatory bowel disease. Points from the study as a whole: Among IBD patients, fewer clonotypes were shared with others than among healthy twins, especially with disease activity.

The CDR3 runs to 16 residues. Germline lookup yields CDR1 KGHDR and CDR2 SFDVKD. The template switching step added UMIs that contained a 6-nucleotide sample barcode. Each CDR3 protein gets one entry in TCRdb, which reprocessed the 5' RACE reads and gives no DNA. The data include approximately 400,000 distinct CDR3 sequences; the top ten clones carry 2% to 2.5%. With regard to this clonotype: The antigen is not known.

Blood samples of roughly 2.5 ml were drawn from every donor. The source material was blood. The chain has TRBV24-1 and TRBJ2-5; TCRdb reports TRBD1, a call that lacks DNA to check it against. This TCR derives from a human donor with ulcerative colitis or Crohn's disease, or a healthy co-twin of an affected twin (not recorded which). CDR3 loop: CATSGAVGTGKETQYF.